The 3 T cell receptor beta chains below come from one sample, sequenced in a study of post-analysis software for immune sequencing data. Study-level findings and limits: Patients showed TRBV5-6, TRBV5-1 and TRBV20-1 among roughly 5 TRBV segments more frequent than in controls.

These TCRs are of unknown antigen specificity. cDNA libraries for TCR beta contained unique molecular identifiers. TCRdb analysed the PCR reads with MiXCR anew, one entry per CDR3 protein. The sample comprises fewer than 700,000 distinct CDR3 sequences, roughly 47% of which are singletons, and around 1.7% rests with the top ten. Sample: blood. These receptors were obtained from a girl under 18 with multiple sclerosis.

This chain connects TRBV3-1 to TRBJ1-5; 7 bases are a match to TRBD1. Germline lookup yields CDR1 LGHDT and CDR2 YNNKEL (reference sequence). With 0 bases clipped from V and 7 bases from J, the junction kept 0 bases outside the gene matches. The CDR3 contains 13 residues. The CDR3 sequence: CASSQEGGQPQHF. The CDR3 DNA is TGTGCCAGCAGCCAAGAAGGGGGCCAGCCCCAGCATTTT.

The table lists this clonotype with a few counts. The chain uses TRBV20-1 and TRBJ1-1, with TRBD1 matching 7 bases. The CDR3 runs to 14 residues. V was pared by 5 bases and J by 0 bases, with 6 bases of the junction left unmatched. Germline CDR1 DFQATT, CDR2 SNEGSKA (reference sequence). DNA of the CDR3: TGCAGTGCTCCAGGGACAGACCTGAACACTGAAGCTTTCTTT. This codes for CSAPGTDLNTEAFF.

The chain employs TRBV20-1 and TRBJ1-5, with no clear D. This CDR3 region has 16 residues. Trimming took 3 bases from V and 1 from J, leaving 16 bases between them. From germline, CDR1 is DFQATT and CDR2 SNEGSKA (reference sequence). CDR3 DNA sequence: TGCAGTGCTAGGGGAGTTGCGGGGTTGAGCAATCAGCCCCAGCATTTT. It is translated as CSARGVAGLSNQPQHF.